Sequencing of this T cell receptor (beta chain) was carried out in a study of regulatory T cells in long-lasting Graves disease. Construction of TCR beta libraries relied on iRepertoire HTBI primers and on Arm-PCR targeting CDR3 regions. TCRdb reprocessed the multiplex PCR reads with MiXCR, giving one entry per CDR3 protein. Among 500,000 to 800,000 distinct CDR3 sequences listed, around 32% were seen once. Comments on this clonotype: In this CDR3 the conserved last residue, phenylalanine or tryptophan, is missing, so a read error is likely.

The CDR3 is 12 amino acids. V gave up 7 bases and J gave up 6 bases, with 12 bases separating them. Time point reported: persistent/refractory GD, antithyroid drugs over 5 years with positive TRAb. The TCR library used RNA extracted from PBMCs. The TCR comes from a female donor with Graves disease. The chain has TRBV12-3 or TRBV12-4 and TRBJ1-2; D is perhaps TRBD1 (6 bases). The sample in question was peripheral blood mononuclear cells (PBMCs), obtained when the disease was refractory, from a patient treated with antithyroid drugs. The CDR3 spells CASNNREHGYTL. The CDR3 DNA reads as TGTGCCAGCAACAACAGGGAACATGGCTACACCCTC.